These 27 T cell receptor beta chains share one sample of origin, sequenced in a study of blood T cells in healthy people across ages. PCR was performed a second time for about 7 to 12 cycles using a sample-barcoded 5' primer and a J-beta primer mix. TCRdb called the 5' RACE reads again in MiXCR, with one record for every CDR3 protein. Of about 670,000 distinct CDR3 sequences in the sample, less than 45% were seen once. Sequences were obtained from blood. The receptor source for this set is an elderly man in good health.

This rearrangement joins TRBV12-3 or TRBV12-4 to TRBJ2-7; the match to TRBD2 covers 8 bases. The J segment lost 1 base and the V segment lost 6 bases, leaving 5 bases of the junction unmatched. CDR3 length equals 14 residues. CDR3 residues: CASRRGTRSYEQYF. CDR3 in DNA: TGTGCCAGCAGACGAGGGACTAGGTCCTACGAGCAGTACTTC.

Written as DNA, the CDR3 is TGTGCCAGCAGCCAAGAAGGGCCAGGGACTAGCATTCGCGATGAGCAGTACTTC. Translating gives CASSQEGPGTSIRDEQYF. The V call is TRBV4-2, the J call TRBJ2-5; TRBD2 matches 9 bases. CDR3 length: 18 amino acids. V lost 0 bases to trimming and J lost 11 bases; unmatched junction nucleotides: 19. Germline V gene sequence: CDR1 LGHNA, CDR2 YNFKEQ.

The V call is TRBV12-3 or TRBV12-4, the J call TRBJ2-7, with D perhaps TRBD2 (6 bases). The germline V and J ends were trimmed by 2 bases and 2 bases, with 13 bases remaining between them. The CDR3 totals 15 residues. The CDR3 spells CASSLTGVGTYEQYF. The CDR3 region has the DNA TGTGCCAGCAGTTTAACGGGGGTAGGAACCTACGAGCAGTACTTC.

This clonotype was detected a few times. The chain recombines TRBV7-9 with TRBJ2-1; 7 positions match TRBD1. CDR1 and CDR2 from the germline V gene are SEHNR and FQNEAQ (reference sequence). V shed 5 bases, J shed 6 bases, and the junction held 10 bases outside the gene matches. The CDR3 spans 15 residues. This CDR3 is CASSLIPGQSNEQFF. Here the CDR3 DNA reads TGTGCCAGCAGCCTAATTCCGGGACAGAGCAATGAGCAGTTCTTC.

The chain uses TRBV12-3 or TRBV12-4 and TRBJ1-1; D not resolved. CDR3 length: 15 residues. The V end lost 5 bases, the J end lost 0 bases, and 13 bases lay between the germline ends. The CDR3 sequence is CASSLPYSMNTEAFF. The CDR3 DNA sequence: TGTGCCAGCAGTCTTCCTTATTCCATGAACACTGAAGCTTTCTTT.

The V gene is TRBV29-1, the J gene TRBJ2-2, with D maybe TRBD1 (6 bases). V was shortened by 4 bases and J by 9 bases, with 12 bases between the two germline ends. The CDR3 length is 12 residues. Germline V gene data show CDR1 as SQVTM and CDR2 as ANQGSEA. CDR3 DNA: TGCAGCGTTGCAGGGGCCGCCCGGGAGCTGTTTTTT. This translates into CSVAGAARELFF.

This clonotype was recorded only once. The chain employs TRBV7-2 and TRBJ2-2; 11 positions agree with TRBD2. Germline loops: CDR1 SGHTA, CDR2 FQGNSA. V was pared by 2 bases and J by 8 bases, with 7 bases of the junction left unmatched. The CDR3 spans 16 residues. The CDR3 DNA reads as TGTGCCAGCAGCTTATATAGCGGGAGGGCCAGGGGGGAGCTGTTTTTT. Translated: CASSLYSGRARGELFF. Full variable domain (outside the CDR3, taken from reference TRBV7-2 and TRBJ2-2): GAGVSQSPSNKVTEKGKDVELRCDPISGHTALYWYRQSLGQGLEFLIYFQGNSAPDKSGLPSDRFSAERTGGSVSTLTIQRTQQEDSAVYLCASSLYSGRARGELFFGEGSRLTVL.

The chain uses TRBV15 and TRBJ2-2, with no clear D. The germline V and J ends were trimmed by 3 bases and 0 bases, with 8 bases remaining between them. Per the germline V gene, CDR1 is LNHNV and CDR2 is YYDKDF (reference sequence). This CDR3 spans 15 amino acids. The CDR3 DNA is TGTGCCACCAGCAGGGGCAGTTCGAACACCGGGGAGCTGTTTTTT. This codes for CATSRGSSNTGELFF.

The CDR3 nucleotides are TGTGCCAGCAGCTCGGGCAGCGATTATGGCTACACCTTC. Amino acid sequence: CASSSGSDYGYTF. J is TRBJ1-2 and V is TRBV7-9; D gene ambiguous. CDR1 SEHNR and CDR2 FQNEAQ come from the germline V gene (reference sequence). V was clipped by 4 bases and J by 5 bases, with 11 bases between them. The CDR3 has 13 amino acids. The entire variable domain, with the rest obtained from reference TRBV7-9 and TRBJ1-2, is as follows: DTGVSQNPRHKITKRGQNVTFRCDPISEHNRLYWYRQTLGQGPEFLTYFQNEAQLEKSRLLSDRFSAERPKGSFSTLEIQRTEQGDSAMYLCASSSGSDYGYTFGSGTRLTVV.

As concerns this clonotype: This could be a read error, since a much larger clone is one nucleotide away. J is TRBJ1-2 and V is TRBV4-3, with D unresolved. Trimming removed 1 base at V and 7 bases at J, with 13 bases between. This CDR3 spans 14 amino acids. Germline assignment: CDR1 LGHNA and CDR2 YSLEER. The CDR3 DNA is TGCGCCAGCAGCCAAGGGAGAATCCCGTTTGGCTACACCTTC. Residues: CASSQGRIPFGYTF.

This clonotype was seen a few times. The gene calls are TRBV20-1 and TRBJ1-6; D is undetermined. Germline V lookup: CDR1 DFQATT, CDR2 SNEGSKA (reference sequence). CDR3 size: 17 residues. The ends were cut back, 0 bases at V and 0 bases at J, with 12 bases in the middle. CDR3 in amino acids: CSARDASRSSYNSPLHF. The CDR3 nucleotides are TGCAGTGCTAGAGATGCGAGCAGGAGCTCCTATAATTCACCCCTCCACTTT.

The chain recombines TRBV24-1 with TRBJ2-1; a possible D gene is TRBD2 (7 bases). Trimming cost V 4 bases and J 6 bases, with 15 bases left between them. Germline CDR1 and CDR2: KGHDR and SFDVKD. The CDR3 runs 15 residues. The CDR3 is CATSERGGRGNEQFF. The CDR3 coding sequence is TGTGCCACCAGTGAGAGGGGGGGCCGCGGCAATGAGCAGTTCTTC.

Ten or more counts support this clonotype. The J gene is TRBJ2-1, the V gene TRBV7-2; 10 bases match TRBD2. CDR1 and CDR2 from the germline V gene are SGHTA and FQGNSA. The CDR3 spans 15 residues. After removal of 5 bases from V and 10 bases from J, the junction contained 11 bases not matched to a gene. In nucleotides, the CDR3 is TGTGCCAGCAGCCTCCAGCGGGGGGGCCGGGACGAGCAGTTCTTC. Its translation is CASSLQRGGRDEQFF.

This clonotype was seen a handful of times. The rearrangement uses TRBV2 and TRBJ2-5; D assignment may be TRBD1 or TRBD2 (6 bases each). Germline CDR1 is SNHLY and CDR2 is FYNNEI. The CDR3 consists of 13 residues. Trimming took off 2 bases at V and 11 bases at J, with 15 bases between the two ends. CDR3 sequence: CASSEQGSGEQYF. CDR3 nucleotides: TGTGCCAGCAGTGAACAGGGGTCGGGAGAGCAGTACTTC.

CDR3 amino acids: CASSPRGARIYNEQFF. The CDR3 DNA reads as TGTGCCAGCAGCCCCCGGGGGGCGCGGATTTACAATGAGCAGTTCTTC. This rearrangement joins TRBV9 to TRBJ2-1; TRBD2 might be the D (7 bases). The V end lost 4 bases, the J end lost 4 bases, and 18 bases lay between the germline ends. CDR3 size: 16 residues. CDR1 is SGDLS, CDR2 YYNGEE, per germline.

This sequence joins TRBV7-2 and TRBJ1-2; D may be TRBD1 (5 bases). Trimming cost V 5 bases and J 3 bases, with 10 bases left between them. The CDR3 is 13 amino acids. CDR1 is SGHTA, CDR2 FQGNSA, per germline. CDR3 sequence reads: CASSPDSDYGYTF. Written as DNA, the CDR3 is TGTGCCAGCAGCCCAGACAGTGACTATGGCTACACCTTC.

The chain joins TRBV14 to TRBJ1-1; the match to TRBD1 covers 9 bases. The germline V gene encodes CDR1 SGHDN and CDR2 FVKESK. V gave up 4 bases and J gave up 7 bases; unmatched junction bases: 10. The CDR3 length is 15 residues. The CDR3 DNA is TGTGCCAGCAGCCTAGGACAGGGGTATCGAAATGAAGCTTTCTTT. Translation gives CASSLGQGYRNEAFF.

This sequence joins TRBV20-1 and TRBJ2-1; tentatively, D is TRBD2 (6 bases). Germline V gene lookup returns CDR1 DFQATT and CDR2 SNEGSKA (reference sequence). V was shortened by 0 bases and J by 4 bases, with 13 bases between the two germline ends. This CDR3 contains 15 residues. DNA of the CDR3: TGCAGTGCTAGAGATCGGGGTCTAGCGTACAATGAGCAGTTCTTC. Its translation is CSARDRGLAYNEQFF.

CDR3 in amino acids: CASSLTSEQYF. Here the CDR3 DNA reads TGTGCCAGCAGTTTAACGTCCGAGCAGTACTTC. The J gene is TRBJ2-7, the V gene TRBV28; D not resolved. Germline CDR1 and CDR2: MDHEN and SYDVKM. This CDR3 is 11 amino acids long. V lost 2 bases and J lost 6, with 5 bases in between.

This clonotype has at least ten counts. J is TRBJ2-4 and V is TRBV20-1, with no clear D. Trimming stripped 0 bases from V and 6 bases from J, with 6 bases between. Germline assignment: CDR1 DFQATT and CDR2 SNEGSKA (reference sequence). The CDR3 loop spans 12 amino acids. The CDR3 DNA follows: TGCAGTGCTAGAGAGGACGGAAACATTCAGTACTTC. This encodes CSAREDGNIQYF.

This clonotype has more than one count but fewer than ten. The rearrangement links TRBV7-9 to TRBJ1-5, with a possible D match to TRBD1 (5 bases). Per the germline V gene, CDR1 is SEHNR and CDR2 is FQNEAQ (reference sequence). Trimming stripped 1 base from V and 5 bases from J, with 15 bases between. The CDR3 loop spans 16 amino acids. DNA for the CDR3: TGTGCCAGCAGCTTAGGGGGGACCCTTCAGGATCAGCCCCAGCATTTT. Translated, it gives CASSLGGTLQDQPQHF.

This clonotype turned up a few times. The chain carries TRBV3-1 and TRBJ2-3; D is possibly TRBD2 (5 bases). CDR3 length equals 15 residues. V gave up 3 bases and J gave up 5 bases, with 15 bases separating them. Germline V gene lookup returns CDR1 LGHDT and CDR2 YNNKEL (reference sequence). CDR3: CASSQSPARVDTQYF. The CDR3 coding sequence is TGTGCCAGCAGCCAGTCCCCAGCGAGGGTAGATACGCAGTATTTT.

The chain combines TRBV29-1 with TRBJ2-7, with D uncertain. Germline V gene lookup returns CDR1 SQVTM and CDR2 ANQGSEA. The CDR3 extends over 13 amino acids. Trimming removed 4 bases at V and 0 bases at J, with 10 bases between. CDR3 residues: CSVGWGNSYEQYF. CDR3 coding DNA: TGCAGCGTTGGTTGGGGAAACTCCTACGAGCAGTACTTC.

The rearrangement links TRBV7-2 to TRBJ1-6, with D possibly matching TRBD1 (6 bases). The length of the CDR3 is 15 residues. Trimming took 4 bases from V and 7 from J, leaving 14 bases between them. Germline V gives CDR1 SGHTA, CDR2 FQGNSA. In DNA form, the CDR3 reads TGTGCCAGCAGCTCCTTCATGGGGGCGAATTCACCCCTCCACTTT. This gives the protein CASSSFMGANSPLHF.

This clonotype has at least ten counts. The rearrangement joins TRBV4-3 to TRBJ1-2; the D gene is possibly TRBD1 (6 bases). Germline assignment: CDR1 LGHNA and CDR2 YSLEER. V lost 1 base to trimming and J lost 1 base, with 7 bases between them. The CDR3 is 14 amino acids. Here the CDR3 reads CASSQGGLNYGYTF. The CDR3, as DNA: TGCGCCAGCAGCCAAGGGGGGCTTAACTATGGCTACACCTTC.

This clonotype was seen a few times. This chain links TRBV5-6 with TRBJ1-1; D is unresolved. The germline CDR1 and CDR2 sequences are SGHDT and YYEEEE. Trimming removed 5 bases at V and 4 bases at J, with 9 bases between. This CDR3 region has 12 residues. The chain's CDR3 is CASSYLSTEAFF. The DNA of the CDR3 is TGTGCCAGCAGTTATTTGAGCACTGAAGCTTTCTTT. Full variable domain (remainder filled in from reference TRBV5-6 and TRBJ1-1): DAGVTQSPTHLIKTRGQQVTLRCSPKSGHDTVSWYQQALGQGPQFIFQYYEEEERQRGNFPDRFSGHQFPNYSSELNVNALLLGDSALYLCASSYLSTEAFFGQGTRLTVV.

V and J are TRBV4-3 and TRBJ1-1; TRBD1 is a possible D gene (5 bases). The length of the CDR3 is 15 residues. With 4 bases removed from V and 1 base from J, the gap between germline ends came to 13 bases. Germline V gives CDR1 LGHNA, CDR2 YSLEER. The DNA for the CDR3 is TGCGCCAGCAGCCGCTTCGTCGGGGCGAACACTGAAGCTTTCTTT. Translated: CASSRFVGANTEAFF.